This paragraph reports one T cell receptor beta chain. What it binds is not known. Deletions cut 4 bases from V and 6 bases from J, with 15 bases between. CDR3 length: 14 amino acids. From germline, CDR1 is MGHDK and CDR2 SYGVNS. The protocol was immunoSEQ multiplex PCR, while the TCRdb copy is restricted to in-frame clones and leaves out a portion. The table shows approximately 91,000 clones, with 70% to 90% occurring only once. Researchers took blood at baseline, on cycle 4 day 1, and on cycle 7 day 1. The source of the sample is a study of OX40 agonist ivuxolimab in advanced cancers. Study findings and constraints: Partial responders at 0.1-3.0 mg/kg showed near-lowest clonal expansion. CD8+ T cells were the subset that, on average, had more expanded clones than CD4+.

The sequence came from an adult with an advanced solid tumor such as melanoma, head and neck, liver or kidney cancer. The rearrangement uses TRBV25-1 and TRBJ1-1; D is uncertain. The specimen comprised CD4+ or CD8+ T cells sorted from blood, sampled in a trial of the OX40 agonist ivuxolimab. Here the CDR3 reads CASSGTPVEAEAFF. The CDR3 DNA is TGTGCCAGCAGTGGCACACCTGTCGAGGCTGAAGCTTTCTTT. Full variable domain (remainder filled in from reference TRBV25-1 and TRBJ1-1): EADIYQTPRYLVIGTGKKITLECSQTMGHDKMYWYQQDPGMELHLIHYSYGVNSTEKGDLSSESTVSRIRTEHFPLTLESARPSHTSQYLCASSGTPVEAEAFFGQGTRLTVV.